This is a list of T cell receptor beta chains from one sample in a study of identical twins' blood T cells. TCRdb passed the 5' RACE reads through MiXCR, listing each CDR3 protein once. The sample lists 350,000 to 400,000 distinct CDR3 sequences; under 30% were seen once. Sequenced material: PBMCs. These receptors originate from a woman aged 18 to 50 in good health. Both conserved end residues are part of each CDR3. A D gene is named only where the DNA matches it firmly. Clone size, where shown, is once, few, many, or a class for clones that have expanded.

CDR3 protein: CASRDRAMEKLFF
CDR3 DNA: TGTGCCAGCCGGGACAGGGCAATGGAAAAACTGTTTTTT
V gene: TRBV3-1
J gene: TRBJ1-4
clone size: few
D gene: TRBD1

CDR3 protein: CASSSQGMTNYGYTF
CDR3 DNA: TGTGCCAGCAGCTCTCAGGGGATGACTAACTATGGCTACACCTTC
V gene: TRBV7-8
J gene: TRBJ1-2
clone size: few
D gene: -

CDR3 protein: CSARTGTQTNTEAFF
CDR3 DNA: TGCAGTGCCCGGACAGGGACCCAAACGAACACTGAAGCTTTCTTT
V gene: TRBV20-1
J gene: TRBJ1-1
clone size: -
D gene: TRBD1

CDR3 protein: CASSRGTGRPYEQYF
CDR3 DNA: TGCGCCAGCAGCCGAGGGACAGGTCGACCCTACGAGCAGTACTTC
V gene: TRBV5-1
J gene: TRBJ2-7
clone size: few
D gene: TRBD1

CDR3 protein: CASSPGVNTEAFF
CDR3 DNA: TGTGCCAGCTCCCCCGGGGTGAACACTGAAGCTTTCTTT
V gene: TRBV18
J gene: TRBJ1-1
clone size: many
D gene: -

CDR3 protein: CASRGLGTEKNIQYF
CDR3 DNA: TGTGCCAGCAGGGGCTTAGGGACAGAGAAAAACATTCAGTACTTC
V gene: TRBV6-1
J gene: TRBJ2-4
clone size: once
D gene: TRBD1

CDR3 protein: CASSLRPGQGYNEQFF
CDR3 DNA: TGCGCCAGCAGCCTCCGCCCGGGACAGGGCTACAATGAGCAGTTCTTC
V gene: TRBV4-3
J gene: TRBJ2-1
clone size: few
D gene: TRBD1

CDR3 protein: CASSRGEEKLFF
CDR3 DNA: TGTGCCAGCAGCCGAGGGGAGGAAAAACTGTTTTTT
V gene: TRBV7-9
J gene: TRBJ1-4
clone size: -
D gene: -

CDR3 protein: CASSYTTPASWYNEQFF
CDR3 DNA: TGTGCCAGCAGTTACACTACCCCAGCGAGCTGGTACAATGAGCAGTTCTTC
V gene: TRBV6-2/TRBV6-3
J gene: TRBJ2-1
clone size: few
D gene: -

CDR3 protein: CATSRELDTRKLFF
CDR3 DNA: TGTGCCACCAGCAGAGAATTGGACACCCGAAAACTGTTTTTT
V gene: TRBV15
J gene: TRBJ1-4
clone size: -
D gene: -

CDR3 protein: CASRGPNSNYGYTF
CDR3 DNA: TGTGCCAGCAGAGGCCCTAACTCTAACTATGGCTACACCTTC
V gene: TRBV6-6
J gene: TRBJ1-2
clone size: -
D gene: -

CDR3 protein: CASSPGLAKYNEQFF
CDR3 DNA: TGTGCCAGCTCACCGGGACTAGCGAAATACAATGAGCAGTTCTTC
V gene: TRBV18
J gene: TRBJ2-1
clone size: -
D gene: TRBD2

CDR3 protein: CASSADSGPYGYTF
CDR3 DNA: TGTGCCAGCAGTGCGGACAGCGGCCCCTATGGCTACACCTTC
V gene: TRBV2
J gene: TRBJ1-2
clone size: -
D gene: -

CDR3 protein: CASSLFGGNYGYTF
CDR3 DNA: TGTGCCAGTAGTCTCTTCGGGGGTAACTATGGCTACACCTTC
V gene: TRBV19
J gene: TRBJ1-2
clone size: -
D gene: -

CDR3 protein: CATSKGGRSNNEQFF
CDR3 DNA: TGTGCCACCAGCAAGGGTGGGAGGTCCAACAATGAGCAGTTCTTC
V gene: TRBV12-3/TRBV12-4
J gene: TRBJ2-1
clone size: -
D gene: -

CDR3 protein: CASSWGPKYNEQFF
CDR3 DNA: TGTGCCAGCAGCTGGGGGCCGAAATACAATGAGCAGTTCTTC
V gene: TRBV7-8
J gene: TRBJ2-1
clone size: -
D gene: -

CDR3 protein: CASKNNEQFF
CDR3 DNA: TGTGCCAGCAAGAACAATGAGCAGTTCTTC
V gene: TRBV12-3/TRBV12-4
J gene: TRBJ2-1
clone size: few
D gene: -

CDR3 protein: CAGSFGEKLFF
CDR3 DNA: TGTGCCGGCAGTTTCGGTGAAAAACTGTTTTTT
V gene: TRBV7-9
J gene: TRBJ1-4
clone size: once
D gene: -

CDR3 protein: CAISESSQDYTEAFF
CDR3 DNA: TGTGCCATCAGTGAGTCGAGTCAGGACTACACTGAAGCTTTCTTT
V gene: TRBV10-3
J gene: TRBJ1-1
clone size: many
D gene: -

CDR3 protein: CASSFSGHSNQPQHF
CDR3 DNA: TGTGCCAGCAGTTTTTCGGGACACTCGAATCAGCCCCAGCATTTT
V gene: TRBV6-1
J gene: TRBJ1-5
clone size: -
D gene: -

CDR3 protein: CSAERTPVVREQYF
CDR3 DNA: TGCAGTGCTGAACGGACACCGGTAGTCCGCGAGCAGTACTTC
V gene: TRBV20-1
J gene: TRBJ2-7
clone size: once
D gene: -

CDR3 protein: CSAESRLSNQPQHF
CDR3 DNA: TGCAGTGCTGAGAGCAGGCTCAGCAATCAGCCCCAGCATTTT
V gene: TRBV20-1
J gene: TRBJ1-5
clone size: few
D gene: -

CDR3 protein: CASSPMTRAHSTDTQYF
CDR3 DNA: TGTGCCAGCAGCCCCATGACCCGGGCCCATAGCACAGATACGCAGTATTTT
V gene: TRBV11-2
J gene: TRBJ2-3
clone size: many
D gene: -

CDR3 protein: CASSLLPGQGADTQYF
CDR3 DNA: TGTGCCAGCAGTTTATTACCCGGACAGGGGGCAGATACGCAGTATTTT
V gene: TRBV27
J gene: TRBJ2-3
clone size: many
D gene: TRBD1

CDR3 protein: CAISVEKKNGEQHF
CDR3 DNA: TGTGCCATCAGTGTCGAGAAGAAAAATGGGGAGCAGCACTTC
V gene: TRBV10-3
J gene: TRBJ2-7
clone size: -
D gene: -

CDR3 protein: CASRFSGSSYEQYF
CDR3 DNA: TGTGCCAGTAGGTTCAGCGGAAGCTCCTACGAGCAGTACTTC
V gene: TRBV19
J gene: TRBJ2-7
clone size: many
D gene: -

CDR3 protein: CSVGLAGEEQYF
CDR3 DNA: TGCAGCGTTGGGCTAGCGGGTGAAGAGCAGTACTTC
V gene: TRBV29-1
J gene: TRBJ2-7
clone size: -
D gene: TRBD2

CDR3 protein: CASSPVIPDRRDTQYF
CDR3 DNA: TGCGCCAGCAGCCCCGTGATACCAGATCGCCGAGATACGCAGTATTTT
V gene: TRBV5-1
J gene: TRBJ2-3
clone size: -
D gene: -

CDR3 protein: CASSEGHFLYGYTF
CDR3 DNA: TGTGCCAGCAGCGAGGGACATTTTCTCTATGGCTACACCTTC
V gene: TRBV9
J gene: TRBJ1-2
clone size: -
D gene: -

CDR3 protein: CSAIPRKAAHYEQYF
CDR3 DNA: TGCAGTGCTATCCCCCGGAAAGCGGCGCACTACGAGCAGTACTTC
V gene: TRBV20-1
J gene: TRBJ2-7
clone size: few
D gene: -

CDR3 protein: CASSPYTGRLVRDRDEQFF
CDR3 DNA: TGTGCCAGTAGTCCCTACACAGGGAGACTAGTGAGAGATCGCGATGAGCAGTTCTTC
V gene: TRBV19
J gene: TRBJ2-1
clone size: few
D gene: -

CDR3 protein: CASSQRDGDTRYF
CDR3 DNA: TGCGCCAGCAGCCAACGGGATGGGGATACGCGGTATTTT
V gene: TRBV4-3
J gene: TRBJ2-3
clone size: once
D gene: -

CDR3 protein: CASSELAEPYEQYF
CDR3 DNA: TGCGCCAGCAGTGAACTAGCGGAACCCTACGAGCAGTACTTC
V gene: TRBV10-2
J gene: TRBJ2-7
clone size: -
D gene: TRBD2

CDR3 protein: CASSWVGALLYF
CDR3 DNA: TGTGCCAGCAGCTGGGTTGGGGCCCTCCTGTATTTT
V gene: TRBV7-9
J gene: TRBJ2-3
clone size: -
D gene: -

CDR3 protein: CATEHMGGSNQPQHF
CDR3 DNA: TGTGCCACCGAACACATGGGGGGAAGCAATCAGCCCCAGCATTTT
V gene: TRBV15
J gene: TRBJ1-5
clone size: -
D gene: -

CDR3 protein: CASSLSGHTGELFF
CDR3 DNA: TGCGCCAGCAGCTTGAGTGGACACACCGGGGAGCTGTTTTTT
V gene: TRBV5-1
J gene: TRBJ2-2
clone size: -
D gene: -

CDR3 protein: CASGLGGRKINTIYF
CDR3 DNA: TGTGCCAGCGGCCTCGGGGGTCGCAAAATAAACACCATATATTTT
V gene: TRBV12-3/TRBV12-4
J gene: TRBJ1-3
clone size: -
D gene: -

CDR3 protein: CASSEAGSSYNEQFF
CDR3 DNA: TGTGCCAGCAGTGAAGCTGGGAGCTCCTACAATGAGCAGTTCTTC
V gene: TRBV25-1
J gene: TRBJ2-1
clone size: -
D gene: -